This entry lists 15 T cell receptor beta chains sequenced from one sample in a study of blood T cell repertoires in COVID-19. Measured with immunoSEQ multiplex PCR; TCRdb has only the in-frame clones, and not every one. The sample comprises roughly 250,000 clones, approximately 89% of which are singletons, and 2.5% to 3.5% rests with the top ten. The sequencing input was PBMCs or T cells enriched from blood (not recorded which). Receptors were obtained from a woman in her thirties or forties who had been exposed to COVID-19.

The gene calls are TRBV27 and TRBJ2-2; tentatively, D is TRBD1 (6 bases). The CDR3 spans 17 residues. Between the trimmed V and J ends, which lost 2 bases and 4 bases, there was a span of 17 bases. Per germline, CDR1 MNHEY and CDR2 SMNVEV (reference sequence). CDR3 coding DNA: TGTGCCAGCAGTTTAACCGGACAGCTAAAGGTCACCGGGGAGCTGTTTTTT. It encodes CASSLTGQLKVTGELFF.

The V and J genes are TRBV19 and TRBJ1-5; D is ambiguous. The CDR3 has 16 residues. CDR1 and CDR2 from the germline V gene are LNHDA and SQIVND (reference sequence). V was cut by 2 bases and J by 1 base, with 12 bases left in between. The CDR3 is CASSIRTSLSNQPQHF. The DNA for the CDR3 is TGTGCCAGTAGTATACGAACCTCGCTAAGCAATCAGCCCCAGCATTTT.

This clone was detected a few times. This chain joins TRBV28 and TRBJ2-7; TRBD1 might be the D (5 bases). The CDR3 totals 14 residues. In germline, CDR1 is MDHEN, CDR2 SYDVKM. The V end was cut by 8 bases, the J end by 0 bases, with 14 bases between. CDR3 in amino acids: CASVLSTASYEQYF. The CDR3 coding sequence is TGTGCCAGCGTGCTTTCGACAGCCTCCTACGAGCAGTACTTC.

The rearrangement uses TRBV28 and TRBJ2-7; 7 bases are a match to TRBD2. The ends lost 5 bases at V and 1 base at J; junction bases unmatched: 11. The V gene's germline CDR1 is MDHEN and CDR2 SYDVKM. The CDR3 sequence is 16 residues long. The CDR3 bases are TGTGCCAGCAGTCGGGAGGAGGGGTTCTTGTCCTACGAGCAGTACTTC. It encodes CASSREEGFLSYEQYF.

The CDR3 DNA sequence: TGTGCCAGCAGTTCTCCCCCGGGACAGGGGTACCGTTCTCAGCCCCAGCATTTT. This translates into CASSSPPGQGYRSQPQHF. The V and J genes are TRBV28 and TRBJ1-5; TRBD1 agrees at 10 bases. The CDR3 loop spans 18 amino acids. Germline values: CDR1 MDHEN, CDR2 SYDVKM. J lost 6 bases, V lost 4 bases, and 15 bases had no gene match.

The V and J genes are TRBV7-3 and TRBJ2-3; a possible D gene is TRBD2 (6 bases). In germline, CDR1 is SGHTA, CDR2 FQGTGA. CDR3 length: 14 amino acids. V lost 6 bases to trimming and J lost 3 bases, with 13 bases between them. CDR3 loop: CASSMGSGTDTQYF. The CDR3, as DNA: TGTGCCAGCAGTATGGGTAGCGGAACAGATACGCAGTATTTT. The complete variable domain, with remaining parts taken from reference TRBV7-3 and TRBJ2-3, reads GAGVSQTPSNKVTEKGKYVELRCDPISGHTALYWYRQSLGQGPEFLIYFQGTGAADDSGLPNDRFFAVRPEGSVSTLKIQRTERGDSAVYLCASSMGSGTDTQYFGPGTRLTVL.

This chain joins TRBV12-3 or TRBV12-4 and TRBJ1-2; no firm D call. V was clipped by 7 bases and J by 7 bases, with 16 bases between them. The CDR3 runs 13 residues. CDR3 sequence reads: CASTLAGVVGYTF. The CDR3 bases are TGTGCCAGCACCTTAGCCGGGGTGGTTGGCTACACCTTC.

CDR3 residues: CASSPDRVFTDTQYF. CDR3 DNA sequence: TGTGCCAGCAGCCCGGACAGGGTATTCACAGATACGCAGTATTTT. The chain carries TRBV5-5 and TRBJ2-3, with TRBD1 identical over 8 bases. The CDR3 covers 15 residues. Germline CDR1 is SGHKS and CDR2 is YYEKEE (reference sequence). V shed 4 bases, J shed 2 bases, and the junction held 6 bases outside the gene matches.

This clone occurred a few times. The J gene is TRBJ1-1, the V gene TRBV30; tentative D call: TRBD1 (5 bases). V was pared by 1 base and J by 0 bases, with 12 bases between. Germline CDR1 and CDR2: GTSNPN and SVGIG (reference sequence). CDR3 length: 15 residues. CDR3 sequence (DNA): TGTGCCTGGAGTGGGTCGAAGGGGCTGAACACTGAAGCTTTCTTT. As protein: CAWSGSKGLNTEAFF.

This rearrangement joins TRBV2 to TRBJ1-1, with D unclear. There are 15 residues in the CDR3. V lost 7 bases and J 3 bases, leaving 18 bases between the germline ends. Germline loops: CDR1 SNHLY, CDR2 FYNNEI. The CDR3 DNA reads as TGTGCCAGCACCCGAGGGTTTCTTCGGGACACTGAAGCTTTCTTT. Encoded protein: CASTRGFLRDTEAFF.

The chain recombines TRBV10-3 with TRBJ1-6, with 9 positions matching TRBD1. The CDR3 spans 15 residues. Per germline, CDR1 ENHRY and CDR2 SYGVKD. V dropped 6 bases and J dropped 10; count of bases not matched to a gene: 10. CDR3 residues: CAISTPGTGISPLHF. CDR3 coding DNA: TGTGCCATCAGCACCCCCGGGACAGGGATCTCACCCCTCCACTTT.

This clone was recorded only once. The J gene is TRBJ2-1, the V gene TRBV10-3; 11 bases line up with TRBD2. V shed 11 bases and J 9 bases; nucleotides not matched to a gene: 12. Germline CDR1 is ENHRY and CDR2 is SYGVKD. The CDR3 has 14 residues. DNA for the CDR3: TGTGCCCACGGGGATAGCGGGAGGGGAAGTGAGCAGTTCTTC. Translation: CAHGDSGRGSEQFF.

The chain uses TRBV2 and TRBJ2-1; 14 positions agree with TRBD2. Per germline, CDR1 SNHLY and CDR2 FYNNEI. J was trimmed by 7 bases and V by 6 bases; bases with no gene match: 2. The CDR3 length is 14 residues. Here the CDR3 DNA reads TGTGCCAGCAGGGGGACTAGCGGGAGTAATGAGCAGTTCTTC. The encoded protein is CASRGTSGSNEQFF.

The V gene is TRBV7-8, the J gene TRBJ1-5; TRBD1 might be the D (6 bases). V gave up 1 base and J gave up 2 bases, with 15 bases separating them. In germline, CDR1 is SGHVS, CDR2 FQNEAQ. This CDR3 has 17 residues. CDR3 in amino acids: CASSLVYRDLGNQPQHF. CDR3 in DNA: TGTGCCAGCAGCTTAGTTTACAGGGATTTAGGCAATCAGCCCCAGCATTTT.

This chain links TRBV18 with TRBJ1-5; D gene uncertain. The germline V gene encodes CDR1 KGHSH and CDR2 LQKENI. CDR3 length equals 15 residues. V lost 4 bases, J lost 1 base, and 11 bases lay in between. Written as DNA, the CDR3 is TGTGCCAGCTCACGCCGGGAGCAAAGCAATCAGCCCCAGCATTTT. Amino acids: CASSRREQSNQPQHF.